The clone carrying this T cell receptor (beta chain) was counted between two and nine times. The entry originates in a study of response to subunit inactivated influenza vaccine. The CDR3 extends over 15 amino acids. CDR1 is LNHNV and CDR2 is YYDKDF in the germline V gene (reference sequence). J gave up 1 base and V 0 bases, and 3 bases lay outside the gene matches. TCRdb reprocessed the RT-PCR reads with MiXCR, giving one entry per CDR3 protein. The table lists roughly 700,000 distinct CDR3 sequences, less than 20% of them singletons. This receptor was obtained from a middle-aged man who received an inactivated influenza vaccine. The input for sequencing was PBMCs from blood, taken about 12 days after vaccination. This chain links TRBV15 with TRBJ2-7; TRBD2 aligns across 7 bases. This CDR3 is CATSRERGKSYEQYF. Here the CDR3 DNA reads TGTGCCACCAGCAGAGAGCGGGGGAAGTCCTACGAGCAGTACTTC.